Listed here is a single T cell receptor beta chain. This entry is derived from a study of blood T cell repertoires in COVID-19. This CDR3 has 16 amino acids. The germline CDR1 and CDR2 sequences are ENHRY and SYGVKD. V trimming: 4 bases; J trimming: 1 base; junction bases outside the gene matches: 3. Profiled with immunoSEQ multiplex PCR; TCRdb holds only in-frame clones, not every one. The repertoire holds approximately 280,000 clones, with 70% to 90% as singletons. The chain uses TRBV10-3 and TRBJ2-2, with 10 bases fitting TRBD1. The receptor's source is a woman in her twenties or thirties who had recovered from COVID-19. Sequencing was carried out using peripheral blood. The CDR3: CAISGRTGGNTGELFF. DNA of the CDR3: TGTGCCATCAGTGGAAGGACAGGGGGGAACACCGGGGAGCTGTTTTTT.